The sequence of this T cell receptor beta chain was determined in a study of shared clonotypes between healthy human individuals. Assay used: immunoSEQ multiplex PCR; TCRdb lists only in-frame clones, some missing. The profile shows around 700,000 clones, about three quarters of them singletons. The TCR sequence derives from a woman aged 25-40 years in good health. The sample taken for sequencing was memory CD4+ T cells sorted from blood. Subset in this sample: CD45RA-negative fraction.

CDR3 nucleotide sequence: TGTGCCAGCAGTGAAGTGGGGGGGTCTGGAAACACCATATATTTT. It yields the protein CASSEVGGSGNTIYF. The chain has TRBV6-1 and TRBJ1-3; the D gene is possibly TRBD1 (5 bases). Trimming shortened V by 1 base and J by 1 base, and 8 bases separated the two germline ends. Per the germline V gene, CDR1 is MNHNS and CDR2 is SASEGT. This CDR3 region has 15 residues.